This T cell receptor beta chain was identified during a study of T cell repertoires in cytomegalovirus infection. Background on the study: In public TCR beta signatures, there were indications of both CMV infection and matching HLA type.

This clonotype occurred many times. The antigen is undetermined. TCRdb itself ran the reads through MiXCR, one entry per CDR3 protein. The data hold roughly 110,000 distinct CDR3 sequences, with around 30% observed a single time. This CDR3 has 14 amino acids. V was clipped by 3 bases and J by 8 bases, with 14 bases between them. Germline V gene sequence: CDR1 SNHLY, CDR2 FYNNEI. This receptor was taken from a human donor in good health (CMV status not recorded). Some clones in this sample may be carry-over from other donors' samples. Sequenced material: CD8+ T cells from cultured PBMCs, taken from culture after CMV antigen stimulation. The J gene is TRBJ2-1, the V gene TRBV2, with no clear D. The CDR3 sequence: CASSDGQAADEQFF. The DNA of the CDR3 is TGTGCCAGCAGTGACGGGCAGGCAGCCGATGAGCAGTTCTTC.